Each of the 7 T cell receptor beta chains below was sequenced from the same sample in a study of T cell responses to AZD1222 COVID-19 vaccine. Using immunoSEQ multiplex PCR, the repertoire was profiled, and TCRdb retains in-frame clones only, with some absent. The sample lists approximately 150,000 clones; 75% to 90% were seen once. The source was peripheral blood, collected on day 0 of AZD1222 vaccination. These receptors all come from an adult in good health.

This clone was counted a few times. The chain is built from TRBV12-5 and TRBJ1-2; D is possibly TRBD1 (5 bases). Germline assignment: CDR1 LGHNT and CDR2 FRNRAP. CDR3 length: 14 amino acids. V dropped 1 base and J dropped 4 bases, with 10 bases sitting between them. CDR3 sequence reads: CASGLGGAGYGYTF. DNA of the CDR3: TGTGCTAGTGGTTTGGGGGGCGCCGGCTATGGCTACACCTTC. Full variable domain (outside the CDR3, taken from reference TRBV12-5 and TRBJ1-2): DARVTQTPRHKVTEMGQEVTMRCQPILGHNTVFWYRQTMMQGLELLAYFRNRAPLDDSGMPKDRFSAEMPDATLATLKIQPSEPRDSAVYFCASGLGGAGYGYTFGSGTRLTVV.

J is TRBJ1-4 and V is TRBV30, with D perhaps TRBD1 (6 bases). Trimming took off 1 base at V and 4 bases at J, with 13 bases between the two ends. The CDR3 length is 15 residues. CDR1 and CDR2 from the germline V gene are GTSNPN and SVGIG (reference sequence). CDR3 sequence: CAWSEGLGGNEKLFF. As DNA, the CDR3 is TGTGCCTGGAGTGAAGGTCTAGGGGGTAATGAAAAACTGTTTTTT.

The chain couples TRBV4-1 to TRBJ1-2; 7 bases line up with TRBD1. V dropped 4 bases and J dropped 2; count of bases not matched to a gene: 4. The CDR3 runs to 14 residues. Germline-derived CDR1 and CDR2 are MGHRA and YSYEKL. The CDR3 DNA sequence: TGCGCCAGCAGCCGGGGACAGCCCAACTATGGCTACACCTTC. Translation gives CASSRGQPNYGYTF.

The chain combines TRBV5-1 with TRBJ2-5; TRBD1 matches 8 bases. Germline V gives CDR1 SGHRS, CDR2 YFSETQ. The CDR3 is made up of 14 amino acids. Trimming removed 8 bases from V and 2 bases from J; junction bases left unmatched: 8. CDR3 region: CASHLGQEQETQYF. CDR3 bases: TGCGCCAGTCACCTGGGACAGGAGCAAGAGACCCAGTACTTC.

The chain is built from TRBV15 and TRBJ2-3; no firm D call. Trimming cost V 2 bases and J 3 bases, with 12 bases left between them. Germline V gene lookup returns CDR1 LNHNV and CDR2 YYDKDF (reference sequence). The CDR3 covers 15 residues. The CDR3 coding sequence is TGTGCCACCAGCAGAATAGGGCCCCAAACAGATACGCAGTATTTT. As protein: CATSRIGPQTDTQYF.

The chain uses TRBV6-5 and TRBJ2-7; a weak D match, TRBD2 (5 bases). The CDR3 sequence is 14 residues long. V gave up 5 bases and J gave up 7 bases, with 18 bases separating them. Germline V gives CDR1 MNHEY, CDR2 SVGAGI. The CDR3 region is CASSTPGGLYEQYF. In nucleotides, the CDR3 is TGTGCCAGCAGTACCCCAGGAGGACTTTATGAGCAGTACTTC.

The chain has TRBV6-5 and TRBJ2-3; D unresolved. The CDR3 length is 11 residues. CDR1 and CDR2 from the germline V gene are MNHEY and SVGAGI. The V gene lost 0 bases and the J gene lost 5 bases, with 0 bases spanning the gap. CDR3 amino acids: CASSYSDTQYF. The CDR3 DNA sequence: TGTGCCAGCAGTTACTCAGATACGCAGTATTTT.